In this sample, the clone carrying this TCR beta chain turned up many times. Its antigen is currently unknown. The data were taken from a study of Graves' ophthalmopathy and Graves' hyperthyroidism. Overall study findings and caveats: Blood also contained most of the expanded thyroid clonotypes above 0.001 frequency. Ophthalmopathy progression predictions by the model showed approximately 75% specificity and approximately 67% sensitivity.

Patients were left out if they had other autoimmune diseases, uncontrolled infections, pregnancy or lactation. Diagnosis was based on clinical symptoms, serum thyroxine, TRAb, thyroid ultrasound and orbital computed tomography. For repertoire sequencing, the TCR beta CDR3 regions were amplified from RNA transcripts. The first-round RT-PCR employed HTBI primers together with the Qiagen OneStep RT-PCR kit. A multiplex PCR was then performed as the second round. TCRdb re-called the multiplex PCR reads with MiXCR, one entry per CDR3 protein. The top ten clones hold about 46% of a sample with 200,000 to 250,000 distinct CDR3 sequences, under 25% of them seen once. V shed 0 bases and J shed 0 bases, with 15 bases lying between them. The CDR3 length is 17 residues. Germline-derived CDR1 and CDR2 are GTSNPN and SVGIG (reference sequence).

The sequence came from a woman between 50 and 59 years old with Graves' ophthalmopathy. Sequenced: peripheral blood. V usage is TRBV30 and J usage is TRBJ1-3; the D is unclear. The chain's CDR3 is CAWSVPVGRFSGNTIYF. CDR3 DNA: TGTGCCTGGAGTGTACCGGTGGGCCGATTCTCTGGAAACACCATATATTTT.